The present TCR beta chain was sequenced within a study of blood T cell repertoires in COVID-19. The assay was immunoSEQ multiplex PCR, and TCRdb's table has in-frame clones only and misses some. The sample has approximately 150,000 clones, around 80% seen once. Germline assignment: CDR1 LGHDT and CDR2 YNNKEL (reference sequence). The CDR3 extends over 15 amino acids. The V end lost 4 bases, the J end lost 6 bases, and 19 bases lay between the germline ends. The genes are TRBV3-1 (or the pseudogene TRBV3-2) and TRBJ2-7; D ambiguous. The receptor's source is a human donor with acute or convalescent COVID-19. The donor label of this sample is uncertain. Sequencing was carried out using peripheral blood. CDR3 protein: CASSPRDTLGLEQYF. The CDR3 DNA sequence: TGTGCCAGCAGCCCCCGTGACACCTTGGGCCTCGAGCAGTACTTC.